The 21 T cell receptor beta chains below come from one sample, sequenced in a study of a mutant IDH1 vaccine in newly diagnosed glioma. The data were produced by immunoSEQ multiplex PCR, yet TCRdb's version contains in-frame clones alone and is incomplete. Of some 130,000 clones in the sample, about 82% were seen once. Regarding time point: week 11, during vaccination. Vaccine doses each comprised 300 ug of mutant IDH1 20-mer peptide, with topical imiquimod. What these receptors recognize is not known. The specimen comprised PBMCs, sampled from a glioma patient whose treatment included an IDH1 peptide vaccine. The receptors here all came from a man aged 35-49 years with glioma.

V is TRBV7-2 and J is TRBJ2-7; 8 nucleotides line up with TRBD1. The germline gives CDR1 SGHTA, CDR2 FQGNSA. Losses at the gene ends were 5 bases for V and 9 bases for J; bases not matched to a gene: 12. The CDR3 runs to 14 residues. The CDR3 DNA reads TGTGCCAGCAGCACGTGGACAGGGCCCGACCCGCAGTACTTC. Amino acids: CASSTWTGPDPQYF.

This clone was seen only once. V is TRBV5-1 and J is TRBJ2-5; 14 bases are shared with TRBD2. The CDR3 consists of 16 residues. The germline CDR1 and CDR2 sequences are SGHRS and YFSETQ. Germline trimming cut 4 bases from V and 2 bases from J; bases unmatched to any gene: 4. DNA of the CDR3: TGCGCCAGCAGCGGGAGGACTAGCGGGGGGCAAGAGACCCAGTACTTC. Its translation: CASSGRTSGGQETQYF.

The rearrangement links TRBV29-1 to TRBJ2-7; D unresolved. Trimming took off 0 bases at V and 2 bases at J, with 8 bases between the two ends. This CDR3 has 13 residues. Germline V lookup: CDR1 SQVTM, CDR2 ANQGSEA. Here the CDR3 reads CSVEDGQTYEQYF. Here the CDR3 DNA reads TGCAGCGTTGAAGATGGGCAGACCTACGAGCAGTACTTC.

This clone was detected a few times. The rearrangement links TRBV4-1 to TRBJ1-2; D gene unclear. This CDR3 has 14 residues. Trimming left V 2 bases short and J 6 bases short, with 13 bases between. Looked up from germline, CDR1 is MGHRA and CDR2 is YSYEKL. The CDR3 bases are TGCGCCAGCAGCCAATCCAGTTTTAGGAATGGCTACACCTTC. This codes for CASSQSSFRNGYTF.

The CDR3: CASSSSIGSYEQYF. Here the CDR3 DNA reads TGTGCCAGCAGCTCTTCAATAGGATCCTACGAGCAGTACTTC. The J gene is TRBJ2-7, the V gene TRBV27; D is ambiguous. V gave up 6 bases and J gave up 1 base, with 13 bases separating them. This CDR3 has 14 residues. CDR1 MNHEY and CDR2 SMNVEV come from the germline V gene (reference sequence).

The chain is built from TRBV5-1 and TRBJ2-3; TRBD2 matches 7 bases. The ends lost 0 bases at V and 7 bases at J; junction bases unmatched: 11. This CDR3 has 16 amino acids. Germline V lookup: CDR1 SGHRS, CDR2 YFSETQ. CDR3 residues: CASSLGDRGGTNTQYF. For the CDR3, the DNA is TGCGCCAGCAGCTTGGGGGACCGGGGAGGGACGAATACGCAGTATTTT.

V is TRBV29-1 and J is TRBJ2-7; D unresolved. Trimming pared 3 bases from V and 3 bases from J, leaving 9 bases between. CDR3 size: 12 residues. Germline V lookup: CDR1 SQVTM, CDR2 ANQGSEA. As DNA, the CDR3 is TGCAGCGTTGAGACTGCCGGCTACGAGCAGTACTTC. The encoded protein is CSVETAGYEQYF.

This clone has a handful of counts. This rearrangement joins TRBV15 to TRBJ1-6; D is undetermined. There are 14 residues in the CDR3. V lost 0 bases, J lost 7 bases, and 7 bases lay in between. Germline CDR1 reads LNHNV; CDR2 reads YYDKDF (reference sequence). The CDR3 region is CATSRDSENSPLHF. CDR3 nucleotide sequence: TGTGCCACCAGCAGAGATTCAGAGAATTCACCCCTCCACTTT.

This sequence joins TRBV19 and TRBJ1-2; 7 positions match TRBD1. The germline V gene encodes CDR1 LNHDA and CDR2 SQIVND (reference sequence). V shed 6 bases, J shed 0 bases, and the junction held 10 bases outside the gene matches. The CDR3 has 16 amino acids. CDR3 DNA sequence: TGTGCCAGTAGCCACCAGGGGGGCAGGTCTAACTATGGCTACACCTTC. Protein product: CASSHQGGRSNYGYTF. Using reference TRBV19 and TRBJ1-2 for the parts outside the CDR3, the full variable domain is DGGITQSPKYLFRKEGQNVTLSCEQNLNHDAMYWYRQDPGQGLRLIYYSQIVNDFQKGDIAEGYSVSREKKESFPLTVTSAQKNPTAFYLCASSHQGGRSNYGYTFGSGTRLTVV.

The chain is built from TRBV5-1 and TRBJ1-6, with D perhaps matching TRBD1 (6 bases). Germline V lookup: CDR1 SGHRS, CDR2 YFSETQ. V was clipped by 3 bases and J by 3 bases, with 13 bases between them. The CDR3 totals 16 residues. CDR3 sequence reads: CASSYHRVDYNSPLHF. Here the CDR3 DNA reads TGCGCCAGCAGCTACCACAGGGTTGACTATAATTCACCCCTCCACTTT.

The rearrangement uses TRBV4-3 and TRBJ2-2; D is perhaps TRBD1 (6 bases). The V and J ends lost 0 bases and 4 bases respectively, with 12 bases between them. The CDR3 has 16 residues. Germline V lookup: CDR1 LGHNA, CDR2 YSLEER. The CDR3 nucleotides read TGCGCCAGCAGCCAAGACAGGGGTTCGGGCACCGGGGAGCTGTTTTTT. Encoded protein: CASSQDRGSGTGELFF.

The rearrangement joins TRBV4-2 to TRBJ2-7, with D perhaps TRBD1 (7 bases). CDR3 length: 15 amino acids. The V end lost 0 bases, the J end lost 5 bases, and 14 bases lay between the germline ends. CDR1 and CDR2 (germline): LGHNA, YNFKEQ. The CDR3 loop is CASSQEFQGGHEQYF. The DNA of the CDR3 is TGTGCCAGCAGCCAAGAATTCCAGGGGGGCCACGAGCAGTACTTC.

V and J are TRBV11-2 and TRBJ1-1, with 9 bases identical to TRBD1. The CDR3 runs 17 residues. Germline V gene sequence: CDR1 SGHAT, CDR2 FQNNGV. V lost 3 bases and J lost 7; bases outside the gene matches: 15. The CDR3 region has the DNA TGTGCCAGCAGCTTTCTCACAGGGGGCGAGACGAGGAATGAAGCTTTCTTT. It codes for CASSFLTGGETRNEAFF.

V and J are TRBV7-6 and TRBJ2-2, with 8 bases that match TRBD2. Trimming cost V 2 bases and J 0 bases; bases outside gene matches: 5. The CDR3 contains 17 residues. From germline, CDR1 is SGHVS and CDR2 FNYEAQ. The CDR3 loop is CASSLTGGGSNTGELFF. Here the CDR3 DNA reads TGTGCCAGCAGCTTAACGGGAGGGGGATCGAACACCGGGGAGCTGTTTTTT.

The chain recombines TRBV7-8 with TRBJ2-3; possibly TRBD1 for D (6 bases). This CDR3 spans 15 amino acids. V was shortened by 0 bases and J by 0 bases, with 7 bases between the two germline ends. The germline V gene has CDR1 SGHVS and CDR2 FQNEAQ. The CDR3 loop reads CASSLAGQSTDTQYF. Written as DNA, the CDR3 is TGTGCCAGCAGCTTAGCCGGACAGAGCACAGATACGCAGTATTTT.

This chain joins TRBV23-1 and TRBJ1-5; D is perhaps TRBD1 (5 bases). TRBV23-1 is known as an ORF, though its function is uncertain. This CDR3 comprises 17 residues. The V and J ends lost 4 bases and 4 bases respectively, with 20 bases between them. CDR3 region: CASSLFFSGTGNQPQHF. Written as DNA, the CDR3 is TGCGCCAGCAGTCTTTTTTTCTCCGGGACTGGGAATCAGCCCCAGCATTTT.

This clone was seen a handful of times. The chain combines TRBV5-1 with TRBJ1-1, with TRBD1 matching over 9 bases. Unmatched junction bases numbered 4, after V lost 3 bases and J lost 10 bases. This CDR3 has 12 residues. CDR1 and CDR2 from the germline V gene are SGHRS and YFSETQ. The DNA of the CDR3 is TGCGCCAGCAGCTCTGGGACAGGGAGAGCTTTCTTT. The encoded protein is CASSSGTGRAFF. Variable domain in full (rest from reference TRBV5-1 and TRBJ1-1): KAGVTQTPRYLIKTRGQQVTLSCSPISGHRSVSWYQQTPGQGLQFLFEYFSETQRNKGNFPGRFSGRQFSNSRSEMNVSTLELGDSALYLCASSSGTGRAFFGQGTRLTVV.

The CDR3 coding sequence is TGTGCCAGCAGTCCTGGGGCAGCAGCCAAAAACATTCAGTACTTC. Its translation is CASSPGAAAKNIQYF. The genes are TRBV6-5 and TRBJ2-4; possible D gene TRBD1, 5 bases. V dropped 5 bases and J dropped 0 bases, with 11 bases sitting between them. Germline V gene data show CDR1 as MNHEY and CDR2 as SVGAGI. The CDR3 covers 15 residues.

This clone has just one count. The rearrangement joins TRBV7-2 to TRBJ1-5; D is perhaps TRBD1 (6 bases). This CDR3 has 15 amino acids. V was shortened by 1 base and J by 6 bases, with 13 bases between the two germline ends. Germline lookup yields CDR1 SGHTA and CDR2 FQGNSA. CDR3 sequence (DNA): TGTGCCAGCAGCTTAGGGTGGGGGGGCAGTCAGCCCCAGCATTTT. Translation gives CASSLGWGGSQPQHF.

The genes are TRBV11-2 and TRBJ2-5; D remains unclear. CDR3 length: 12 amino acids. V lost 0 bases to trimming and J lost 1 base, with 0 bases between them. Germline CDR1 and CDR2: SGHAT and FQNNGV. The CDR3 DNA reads TGTGCCAGCAGCTTAGACCAAGAGACCCAGTACTTC. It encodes CASSLDQETQYF.

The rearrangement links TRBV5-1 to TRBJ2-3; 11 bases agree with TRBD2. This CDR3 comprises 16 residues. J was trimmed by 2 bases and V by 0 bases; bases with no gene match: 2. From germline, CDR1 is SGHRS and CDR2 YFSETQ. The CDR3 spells CASSLGLAGNTDTQYF. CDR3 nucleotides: TGCGCCAGCAGCTTGGGACTAGCGGGGAACACAGATACGCAGTATTTT.